Below are 22 T cell receptor beta chains sequenced from a single sample in a study of blood T cell repertoires in COVID-19. Sequenced by immunoSEQ multiplex PCR; TCRdb stores in-frame clones only, minus some. The top ten clones hold around 5% of a sample with 300,000 to 350,000 clones, 80% to 90% of them seen once. The sequencing sample was made of PBMCs or T cells enriched from blood (not recorded which). Receptors were obtained from a man aged 25 to 40 who had recovered from COVID-19.

This clone was counted between two and nine times. The chain couples TRBV7-2 to TRBJ1-2; the match to TRBD1 covers 7 bases. CDR3 size: 14 residues. With 3 bases clipped from V and 2 bases from J, the junction kept 3 bases outside the gene matches. Germline V gene data show CDR1 as SGHTA and CDR2 as FQGNSA. This CDR3 is CASSLTTGNYGYTF. The CDR3 DNA follows: TGTGCCAGCAGCTTGACGACAGGGAACTATGGCTACACCTTC.

This chain joins TRBV5-1 and TRBJ1-6; 10 positions match TRBD1. The junction had 5 bases not matched to a gene; V was cut back by 3 bases and J by 8 bases. The CDR3 is 15 residues long. Germline loops: CDR1 SGHRS, CDR2 YFSETQ. In DNA form, the CDR3 reads TGCGCCAGCAGCTCCGGGACAGGGGATTATTCACCCCTCCACTTT. It encodes CASSSGTGDYSPLHF.

The V and J genes are TRBV18 and TRBJ2-7; D not resolved. The CDR3 is 16 residues long. CDR1 is KGHSH, CDR2 LQKENI, per germline. V dropped 1 base and J dropped 1 base, with 14 bases sitting between them. CDR3 coding DNA: TGTGCCAGCTCACCACAACCATTGACAATTTCCTACGAGCAGTACTTC. Encoded protein: CASSPQPLTISYEQYF.

The rearrangement uses TRBV6-1 and TRBJ1-6; 7 bases map to TRBD1. This CDR3 comprises 15 residues. V was clipped by 2 bases and J by 10 bases; unmatched bases: 8. Germline-derived CDR1 and CDR2 are MNHNS and SASEGT. The DNA for the CDR3 is TGTGCCAGCAGTGAATTGCTCAGGGGGTTGTCACCCCTCCACTTT. This sequence encodes CASSELLRGLSPLHF.

V and J are TRBV18 and TRBJ2-3; D perhaps matches TRBD2 (5 bases). Germline V lookup: CDR1 KGHSH, CDR2 LQKENI. Trimming cost V 3 bases and J 5 bases, with 12 bases left between them. This CDR3 contains 14 residues. CDR3 sequence: CASSPRTVIDTQYF. The CDR3 nucleotides are TGTGCCAGCTCACCTCGGACTGTTATAGATACGCAGTATTTT.

The chain is built from TRBV6-1 and TRBJ2-7, with no clear D. The length of the CDR3 is 12 residues. Germline V gene data show CDR1 as MNHNS and CDR2 as SASEGT. V dropped 0 bases and J dropped 5 bases, with 5 bases sitting between them. The DNA for the CDR3 is TGTGCCAGCAGTGAAGCGAACAACGAGCAGTACTTC. It specifies CASSEANNEQYF.

The chain recombines TRBV20-1 with TRBJ1-4; 9 bases are shared with TRBD1. V lost 3 bases and J lost 8; bases outside the gene matches: 10. CDR1 and CDR2 from the germline V gene are DFQATT and SNEGSKA (reference sequence). The length of the CDR3 is 15 residues. The CDR3 loop is CSASHPGTGTEKLFF. In nucleotides, the CDR3 is TGCAGTGCTAGTCATCCCGGGACAGGGACCGAAAAACTGTTTTTT.

The V call is TRBV5-6, the J call TRBJ2-1; 9 nucleotides agree with TRBD2. V lost 4 bases and J lost 4; bases outside the gene matches: 15. The CDR3 has 18 amino acids. The V gene's germline CDR1 is SGHDT and CDR2 YYEEEE. CDR3 sequence: CASSLRVTSGLNYNEQFF. DNA of the CDR3: TGTGCCAGCAGCCTGAGAGTTACTAGCGGGCTCAATTACAATGAGCAGTTCTTC. The full variable domain, in which reference TRBV5-6 and TRBJ2-1 provide the parts outside the CDR3, is DAGVTQSPTHLIKTRGQQVTLRCSPKSGHDTVSWYQQALGQGPQFIFQYYEEEERQRGNFPDRFSGHQFPNYSSELNVNALLLGDSALYLCASSLRVTSGLNYNEQFFGPGTRLTVL.

The CDR3 coding sequence is TGTGCCAGCAGCGCCACAGGGGGAGCTGCGAACACTGAAGCTTTCTTT. Translation: CASSATGGAANTEAFF. The rearrangement uses TRBV9 and TRBJ1-1, with 8 positions matching TRBD1. The germline V gene encodes CDR1 SGDLS and CDR2 YYNGEE. The CDR3 sequence is 16 residues long. V lost 3 bases, J lost 1 base, and 8 bases stayed unmatched.

V usage is TRBV11-1 and J usage is TRBJ1-1; D remains unclear. Germline V gene sequence: CDR1 SGHAT, CDR2 FQDESV (reference sequence). The CDR3 contains 13 residues. V dropped 1 base and J dropped 6 bases, with 9 bases sitting between them. In nucleotides, the CDR3 is TGTGCCAGCAGCTTAGGGTCGGTTGCTGAAGCTTTCTTT. Its translation: CASSLGSVAEAFF. Full variable domain (outside the CDR3, taken from reference TRBV11-1 and TRBJ1-1): EAEVAQSPRYKITEKSQAVAFWCDPISGHATLYWYRQILGQGPELLVQFQDESVVDDSQLPKDRFSAERLKGVDSTLKIQPAELGDSAMYLCASSLGSVAEAFFGQGTRLTVV.

This chain links TRBV27 with TRBJ2-3; weak D call: TRBD1 (5 bases). Germline assignment: CDR1 MNHEY and CDR2 SMNVEV (reference sequence). The CDR3 runs to 14 residues. Trimming stripped 6 bases from V and 1 base from J, with 11 bases between. The DNA for the CDR3 is TGTGCCAGCAGCCGCGGACATGGCACAGATACGCAGTATTTT. Translated: CASSRGHGTDTQYF.

This clone was recorded only once. CDR3: CATLDGSGGYNEQFF. The DNA for the CDR3 is TGTGCCACCTTAGACGGAAGCGGGGGTTACAATGAGCAGTTCTTC. This rearrangement joins TRBV19 to TRBJ2-1; 8 bases are a match to TRBD2. CDR3 length: 15 amino acids. The germline V gene encodes CDR1 LNHDA and CDR2 SQIVND (reference sequence). With 10 bases clipped from V and 4 bases from J, the junction kept 12 bases outside the gene matches.

This clone was found once. V gene TRBV5-1 combines with J gene TRBJ2-5; D is perhaps TRBD1 (6 bases). The CDR3 totals 15 residues. V was shortened by 4 bases and J by 2 bases, with 15 bases between the two germline ends. Germline CDR1 is SGHRS and CDR2 is YFSETQ. The CDR3 sequence: CASSPGQSLQETQYF. Here the CDR3 DNA reads TGCGCCAGCAGCCCCGGACAGTCACTACAAGAGACCCAGTACTTC.

J is TRBJ1-1 and V is TRBV28, with 7 positions matching TRBD1. The V gene's germline CDR1 is MDHEN and CDR2 SYDVKM. The CDR3 totals 12 residues. The junction had 5 bases not matched to a gene; V was cut back by 3 bases and J by 10 bases. The CDR3 reads CASSFGRQGAFF. In DNA, the CDR3 is TGTGCCAGCAGTTTCGGGCGACAGGGAGCTTTCTTT.

The chain joins TRBV6-1 to TRBJ2-3; D may be TRBD2 (7 bases). Trimming removed 6 bases from V and 2 bases from J, with 12 bases in between. This CDR3 is built from 14 residues. Germline CDR1 is MNHNS and CDR2 is SASEGT. The CDR3 sequence is CASRGQRDTDTQYF. As DNA, the CDR3 is TGTGCCAGCAGAGGACAGCGGGACACAGATACGCAGTATTTT.

The chain recombines TRBV28 with TRBJ2-3, with 7 bases aligning to TRBD2. This CDR3 region has 17 residues. V shed 5 bases and J 2 bases; nucleotides not matched to a gene: 13. The germline V gene has CDR1 MDHEN and CDR2 SYDVKM. The CDR3 is CASSDIPGLTYTDTQYF. In DNA, the CDR3 is TGTGCCAGCAGTGATATACCGGGACTAACGTACACAGATACGCAGTATTTT.

The gene calls are TRBV19 and TRBJ2-4, with 7 bases that match TRBD1. Germline V gene sequence: CDR1 LNHDA, CDR2 SQIVND (reference sequence). This CDR3 spans 12 amino acids. After removal of 9 bases from V and 7 bases from J, the junction contained 6 bases not matched to a gene. DNA for the CDR3: TGTGCCAGCTTGAGCAGGGGGAACATTCAGTACTTC. This gives the protein CASLSRGNIQYF.

This chain uses TRBV10-3 with TRBJ1-1; no definite D call. Germline V gives CDR1 ENHRY, CDR2 SYGVKD. V lost 4 bases and J lost 4, with 10 bases in between. The CDR3 has 13 amino acids. This chain's CDR3 is CAISVGEGTEAFF. The CDR3 region has the DNA TGTGCCATCAGTGTTGGCGAGGGCACTGAAGCTTTCTTT.

The chain combines TRBV10-3 with TRBJ1-5; the match to TRBD1 covers 7 bases. Germline assignment: CDR1 ENHRY and CDR2 SYGVKD. V was clipped by 6 bases and J by 5 bases; unmatched bases: 7. The CDR3 has 14 residues. The CDR3 spells CAIRPTGVDQPQHF. DNA of the CDR3: TGTGCCATCAGACCCACAGGGGTGGATCAGCCCCAGCATTTT.

The J gene is TRBJ2-2, the V gene TRBV20-1, with a possible D match to TRBD1 (6 bases). This CDR3 comprises 13 residues. Per germline, CDR1 DFQATT and CDR2 SNEGSKA (reference sequence). Deletions cut 3 bases from V and 6 bases from J, with 11 bases between. The CDR3 DNA reads as TGCAGTGCTAGTAGTCCAGGGGCCGGGGAGCTGTTTTTT. Translating it yields CSASSPGAGELFF.

V is TRBV4-1 and J is TRBJ2-7; weak D call: TRBD2 (6 bases). Trimming left V 1 base short and J 0 bases short, with 13 bases between. The germline V gene encodes CDR1 MGHRA and CDR2 YSYEKL. This CDR3 comprises 16 residues. DNA of the CDR3: TGCGCCAGCAGCCAAGTTACTAGCCTTATCTCCTACGAGCAGTACTTC. Protein product: CASSQVTSLISYEQYF.

This chain links TRBV28 with TRBJ1-6; 9 bases fit TRBD1. The CDR3 loop spans 13 amino acids. CDR1 and CDR2 from the germline V gene are MDHEN and SYDVKM. The V gene end was trimmed by 8 bases and the J gene end by 6 bases; junction bases not matched to a gene: 2. The CDR3 DNA reads TGTGCCAGCGGGGGACAGGGTAATTCACCCCTCCACTTT. Its translation is CASGGQGNSPLHF.